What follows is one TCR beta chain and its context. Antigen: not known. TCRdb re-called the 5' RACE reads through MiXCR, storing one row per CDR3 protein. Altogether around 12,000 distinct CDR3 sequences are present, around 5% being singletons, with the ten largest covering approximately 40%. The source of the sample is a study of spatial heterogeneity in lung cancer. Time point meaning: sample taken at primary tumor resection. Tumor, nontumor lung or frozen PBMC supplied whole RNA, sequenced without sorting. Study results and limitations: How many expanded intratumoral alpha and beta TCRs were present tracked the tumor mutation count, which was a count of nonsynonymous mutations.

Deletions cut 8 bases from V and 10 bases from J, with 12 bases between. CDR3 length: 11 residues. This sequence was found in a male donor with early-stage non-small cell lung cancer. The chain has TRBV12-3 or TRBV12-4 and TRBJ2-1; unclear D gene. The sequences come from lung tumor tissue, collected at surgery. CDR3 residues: CASSRISEQFF. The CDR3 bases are TGTGCCAGCTCGAGGATTTCGGAGCAGTTCTTC.